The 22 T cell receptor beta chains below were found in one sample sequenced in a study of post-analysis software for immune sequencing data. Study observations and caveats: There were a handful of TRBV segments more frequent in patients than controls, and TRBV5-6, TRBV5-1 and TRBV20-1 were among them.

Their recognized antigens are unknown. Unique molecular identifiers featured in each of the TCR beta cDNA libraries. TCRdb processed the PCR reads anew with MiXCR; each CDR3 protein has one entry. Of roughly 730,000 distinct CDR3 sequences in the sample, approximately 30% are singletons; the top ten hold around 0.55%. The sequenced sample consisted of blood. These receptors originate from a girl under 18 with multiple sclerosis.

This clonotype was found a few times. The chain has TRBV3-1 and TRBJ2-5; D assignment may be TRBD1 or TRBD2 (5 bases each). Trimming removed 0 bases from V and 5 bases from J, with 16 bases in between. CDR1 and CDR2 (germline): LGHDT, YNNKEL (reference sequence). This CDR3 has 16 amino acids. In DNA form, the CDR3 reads TGTGCCAGCAGCCAAGATATGGCGGTGGGGGTGGAGACCCAGTACTTC. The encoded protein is CASSQDMAVGVETQYF.

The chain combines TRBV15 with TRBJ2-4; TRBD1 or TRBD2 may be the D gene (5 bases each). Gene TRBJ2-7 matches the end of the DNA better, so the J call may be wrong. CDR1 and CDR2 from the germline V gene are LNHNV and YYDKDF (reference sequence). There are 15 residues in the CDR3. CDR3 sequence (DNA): TGTGCCACCAGCAGATCCCGGGACGCAGGCTACGAGCAGTACTTC. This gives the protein CATSRSRDAGYEQYF.

The CDR3 nucleotides read TGCGCCAGCAGCCAAGATTCGGGCGCTGAGCAGTTCTTC. It yields the protein CASSQDSGAEQFF. This chain connects TRBV4-1 to TRBJ2-1; unclear D gene. CDR1 MGHRA and CDR2 YSYEKL come from the germline V gene. The CDR3 totals 13 residues. Trimming removed 0 bases from V and 9 bases from J, with 9 bases in between.

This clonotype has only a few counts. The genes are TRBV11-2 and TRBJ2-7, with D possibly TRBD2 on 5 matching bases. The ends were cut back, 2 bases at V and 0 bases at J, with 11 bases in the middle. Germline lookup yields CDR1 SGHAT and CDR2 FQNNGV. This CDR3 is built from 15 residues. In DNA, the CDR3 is TGTGCCAGCAGCTTACGGCCGGGGAGCTCCTACGAGCAGTACTTC. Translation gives CASSLRPGSSYEQYF.

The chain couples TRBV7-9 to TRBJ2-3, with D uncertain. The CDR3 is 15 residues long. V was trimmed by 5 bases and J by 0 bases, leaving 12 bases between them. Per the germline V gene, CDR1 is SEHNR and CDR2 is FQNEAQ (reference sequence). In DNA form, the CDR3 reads TGTGCCAGCAGCCAACGACGGGCTAGCACAGATACGCAGTATTTT. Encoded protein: CASSQRRASTDTQYF. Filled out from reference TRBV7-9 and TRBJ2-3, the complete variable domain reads DTGVSQNPRHKITKRGQNVTFRCDPISEHNRLYWYRQTLGQGPEFLTYFQNEAQLEKSRLLSDRFSAERPKGSFSTLEIQRTEQGDSAMYLCASSQRRASTDTQYFGPGTRLTVL.

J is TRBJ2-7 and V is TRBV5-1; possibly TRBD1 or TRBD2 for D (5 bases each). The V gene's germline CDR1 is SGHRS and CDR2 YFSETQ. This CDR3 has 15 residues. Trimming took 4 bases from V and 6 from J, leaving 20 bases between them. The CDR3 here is CASSTCGPEGIEQYF. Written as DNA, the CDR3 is TGCGCCAGCAGCACCTGCGGTCCTGAGGGGATCGAGCAGTACTTC.

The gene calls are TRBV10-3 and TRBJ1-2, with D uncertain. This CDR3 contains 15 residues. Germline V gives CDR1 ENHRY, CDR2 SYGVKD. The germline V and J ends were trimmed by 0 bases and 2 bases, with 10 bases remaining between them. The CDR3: CAISESNGENYGYTF. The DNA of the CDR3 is TGTGCCATCAGTGAGTCGAATGGGGAGAACTATGGCTACACCTTC.

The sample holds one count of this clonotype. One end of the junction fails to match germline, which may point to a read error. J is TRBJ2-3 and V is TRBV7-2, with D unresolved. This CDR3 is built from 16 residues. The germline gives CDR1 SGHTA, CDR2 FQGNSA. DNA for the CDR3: TGTGCCTGCAGCTTAGGCGTCGGCTCTAGCACAGATACGCAGTATTTT. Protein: CACSLGVGSSTDTQYF.

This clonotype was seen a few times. In DNA form, the CDR3 reads TGTGCCAGCAGCCCGGGGGGACAACTCAAATCTAGCACAGATACGCAGTATTTT. The encoded protein is CASSPGGQLKSSTDTQYF. J is TRBJ2-3 and V is TRBV5-8, with D possibly TRBD2 on 7 matching bases. Germline V gives CDR1 SGHTS, CDR2 YDEGEE. The CDR3 runs 18 residues. V was pared by 4 bases and J by 0 bases, with 21 bases between. Together with reference TRBV5-8 and TRBJ2-3, the CDR3 gives the full variable domain: EAGVTQSPTHLIKTRGQQATLRCSPISGHTSVYWYQQALGLGLQFLLWYDEGEERNRGNFPPRFSGRQFPNYSSELNVNALELEDSALYLCASSPGGQLKSSTDTQYFGPGTRLTVL.

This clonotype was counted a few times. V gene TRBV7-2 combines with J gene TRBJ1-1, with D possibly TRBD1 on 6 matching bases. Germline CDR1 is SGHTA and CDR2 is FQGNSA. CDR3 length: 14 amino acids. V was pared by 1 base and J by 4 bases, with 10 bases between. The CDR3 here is CASSLGYRATEAFF. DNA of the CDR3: TGTGCCAGCAGCTTAGGTTACAGGGCCACTGAAGCTTTCTTT.

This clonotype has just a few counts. CDR3 region: CASSPSNHYEQYF. DNA for the CDR3: TGTGCCAGCAGTCCTTCGAACCACTACGAGCAGTACTTC. V gene TRBV27 combines with J gene TRBJ2-7; D uncertain. V was cut by 5 bases and J by 3 bases, with 11 bases left in between. Germline V gene lookup returns CDR1 MNHEY and CDR2 SMNVEV (reference sequence). The CDR3 runs to 13 residues.

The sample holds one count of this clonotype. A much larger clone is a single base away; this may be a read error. In DNA, the CDR3 is TGTGCCAGCAGCTTAGATCGCCAAAAGCAGTACTTC. Translation gives CASSLDRQKQYF. This chain links TRBV7-2 with TRBJ2-5; D uncertain. Per germline, CDR1 SGHTA and CDR2 FQGNSA. The CDR3 loop spans 12 amino acids. V gave up 1 base and J gave up 11 bases, with 11 bases separating them. Combining the CDR3 with reference TRBV7-2 and TRBJ2-5 gives the whole variable domain GAGVSQSPSNKVTEKGKDVELRCDPISGHTALYWYRQSLGQGLEFLIYFQGNSAPDKSGLPSDRFSAERTGGSVSTLTIQRTQQEDSAVYLCASSLDRQKQYFGPGTRLLVL.

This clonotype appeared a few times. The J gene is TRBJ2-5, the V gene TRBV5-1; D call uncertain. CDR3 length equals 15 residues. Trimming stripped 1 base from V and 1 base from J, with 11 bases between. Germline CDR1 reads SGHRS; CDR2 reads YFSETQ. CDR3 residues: CASSLSTVPQETQYF. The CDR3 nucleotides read TGCGCCAGCAGCTTGTCCACAGTGCCCCAAGAGACCCAGTACTTC.

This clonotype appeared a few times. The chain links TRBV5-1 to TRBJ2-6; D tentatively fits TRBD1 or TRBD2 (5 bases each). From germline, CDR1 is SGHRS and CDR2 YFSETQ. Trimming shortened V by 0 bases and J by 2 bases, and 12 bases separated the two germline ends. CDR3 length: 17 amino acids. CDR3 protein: CASSLVGPPTGANVLTF. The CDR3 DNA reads TGCGCCAGCAGCTTGGTGGGACCGCCGACTGGGGCCAACGTCCTGACTTTC.

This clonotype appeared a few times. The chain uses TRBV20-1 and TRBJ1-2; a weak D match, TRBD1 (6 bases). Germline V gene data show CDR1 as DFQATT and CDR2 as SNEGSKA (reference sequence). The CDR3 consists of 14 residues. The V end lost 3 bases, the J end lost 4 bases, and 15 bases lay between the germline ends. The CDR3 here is CSASDRDIVYGYTF. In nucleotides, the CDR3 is TGCAGTGCTAGTGATCGGGACATCGTCTATGGCTACACCTTC.

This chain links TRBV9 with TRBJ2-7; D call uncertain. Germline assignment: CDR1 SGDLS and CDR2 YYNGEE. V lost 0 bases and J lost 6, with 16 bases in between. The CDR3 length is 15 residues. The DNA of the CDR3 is TGTGCCAGCAGCGTAGGGGCCACAACCTCAGGCGAGCAGTACTTC. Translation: CASSVGATTSGEQYF.

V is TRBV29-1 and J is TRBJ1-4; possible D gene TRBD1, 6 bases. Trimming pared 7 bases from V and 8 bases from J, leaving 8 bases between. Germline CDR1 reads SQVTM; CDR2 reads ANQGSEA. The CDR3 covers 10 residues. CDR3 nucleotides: TGCAGCGCTGGGACAGAAAAACTGTTTTTT. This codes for CSAGTEKLFF.

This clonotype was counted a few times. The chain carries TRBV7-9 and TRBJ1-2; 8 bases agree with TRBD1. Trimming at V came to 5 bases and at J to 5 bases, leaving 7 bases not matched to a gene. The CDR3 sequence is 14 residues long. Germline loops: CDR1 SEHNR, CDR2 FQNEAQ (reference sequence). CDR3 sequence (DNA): TGTGCCAGCAGCCGAAGACAGGGGCCATATGGCTACACCTTC. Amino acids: CASSRRQGPYGYTF.

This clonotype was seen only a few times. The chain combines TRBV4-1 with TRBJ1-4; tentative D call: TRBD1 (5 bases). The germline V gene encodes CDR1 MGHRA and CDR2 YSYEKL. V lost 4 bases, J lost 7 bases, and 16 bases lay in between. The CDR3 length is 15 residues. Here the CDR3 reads CASSRSGPKGEKLFF. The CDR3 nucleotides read TGCGCCAGCAGCCGGTCGGGACCGAAGGGTGAAAAACTGTTTTTT.

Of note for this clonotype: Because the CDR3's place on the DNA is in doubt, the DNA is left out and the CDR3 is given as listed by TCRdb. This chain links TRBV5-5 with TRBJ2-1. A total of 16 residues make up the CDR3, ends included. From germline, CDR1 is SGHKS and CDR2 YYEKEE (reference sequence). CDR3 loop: CASSFGSGSSYNEQCF.

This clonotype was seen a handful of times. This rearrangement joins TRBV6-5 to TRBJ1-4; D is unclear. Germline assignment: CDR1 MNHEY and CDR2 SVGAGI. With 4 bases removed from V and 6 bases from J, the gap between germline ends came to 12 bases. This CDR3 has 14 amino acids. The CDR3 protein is CASSFGGDYEKLFF. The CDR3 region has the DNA TGTGCCAGCAGTTTTGGTGGGGATTATGAAAAACTGTTTTTT.

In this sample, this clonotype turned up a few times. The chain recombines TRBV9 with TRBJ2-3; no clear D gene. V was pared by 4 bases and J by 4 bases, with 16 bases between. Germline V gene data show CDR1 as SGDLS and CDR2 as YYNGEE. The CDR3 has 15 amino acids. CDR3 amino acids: CASSSRAIGADTQYF. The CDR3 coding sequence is TGTGCCAGCAGCTCCCGGGCAATAGGCGCAGATACGCAGTATTTT.